The TCR beta chain described here comes from a study of CD4 T cells in relation to SARS-CoV-2 and coronaviruses (dated by TCRdb to 2020 to 2023). With regard to the full study: The ViraFEST assay cultured PBMCs with antigen for roughly 10 days, then sequenced TCR beta CDR3s to find antigen-specific clonal expansions. An HIV-1 Nef peptide pool or a culture without peptide was used as the negative reference condition. Shared crossreactive spike epitopes were mapped to their HLA restriction using patient-derived lymphoblastoid cell lines. At the level of individual TCR clonotypes, the study evaluated whether memory CD4+ T cells crossreact between the spike proteins of SARS-CoV-2 and those of common cold coronaviruses. Samples from three pre-COVID donors and the naive versus memory experiments were sequenced with the Adaptive Biotechnologies TCR-sequencing kit; other data were Illumina-based. For other donors in the study, expansion assays were sequenced with a different, Illumina-based TCR-beta assay.

CD4+ T cells from unexposed donors were collected before the COVID-19 pandemic (2011-2018). Following 10 days of culture, the EasySep CD4+ T cell isolation kit was used to isolate CD4+ T cells. As cell numbers permitted, CD4+ T cells from unexposed donors were tested for reactivity to SARS-CoV-2 S and N and to four common cold coronavirus spike pools. Each well held two million PBMCs cultured in IMDM containing around 4.9% human AB serum and approximately 9.6 IU/ml IL-2. Half of the culture medium was replaced with fresh IL-2-containing medium on days 3 and 7. In general, every peptide culture condition was set up in three replicate wells. The leukapheresis product for the unexposed donors was obtained through commercial purchase. Ficoll-Paque PLUS gradient centrifugation was used to isolate PBMCs from leukapheresis product or whole blood. PBMCs were either cryopreserved at -140°C or used fresh in the expansion assay. The QIAamp Micro DNA Kit was used to extract genomic DNA from the CD4+ T cells.

Sequences SGDLS (CDR1) and YYNGEE (CDR2) are obtained from the germline V gene. The CDR3 starts with the cysteine, ends with the phenylalanine, and has 14 residues. Only the CDR3 DNA is retained, 42 bases long and in frame from the first base. A distance of 8 bases separates the germline ends of V and J, which lose 0 bases and 7 bases respectively. The research as a whole found: Compared with monoreactive clones, crossreactive clones had significantly weaker SARS-CoV-2-driven expansion, a result consistent with antigenic imprinting. Because no donor provided both pre-pandemic and post-infection samples, tracing the source of pre-existing responses was limited. Memory CD4+ clonotypes crossrecognizing SARS-CoV-2 and at least one common cold coronavirus spike were found in roughly three fifths of donors. Because the crossreactivity analysis focused on spike protein, crossreactivity against other viral proteins was not assessed. The study was limited by small numbers of patients and tested TCRs.

Library method: the immunoSEQ multiplex PCR assay. The study's processing was this. Preprocessing removed nonproductive sequences and CDR3s not starting with C, not ending with F or W, or shorter than 7 amino acids. The MANAFEST web app was used to call antigen-specific clonotypes on the basis of expansion compared with the reference and with other culture wells. To be counted as positive, a clone had to show significant expansion compared with the reference culture, at an FDR below 0.05, in 2 of 3 replicate wells. Positive clones also required significant expansion versus all other tandem wells and an odds ratio above 5. CDR3 homology was measured as pairwise Levenshtein distance, computed with the stringdist R package after trimming three terminal residues from each end. Drawn from immuneACCESS, this table holds only the in-frame rearrangements with V and J called that TCRdb kept. Clones are partly lost; checked studies trace under half to an unresolved V gene and leave the rest unexplained. That table gives V, J and clone size, and the DNA gave D and trimming. The sample yields approximately 17,000 clones; 79% were counted once. Of the sample, roughly a tenth falls within the top ten clones.

Points on this clone: The target of this receptor is not known. No base quality values were provided; no much bigger clone lies one nucleotide off.

The sequenced sample was CD4+ T cells from PBMCs, cultured in vitro. The V and J segments used are TRBV9 and TRBJ1-6, with an unclear D gene assignment. This TCR came from a human donor in good health. The CDR3 protein is CASSVGQANSPLHF. The nucleotide sequence reads as follows: TGTGCCAGCAGCGTAGGGCAAGCAAATTCACCCCTCCACTTT.